This T cell receptor (beta chain) was recovered during a study of T cell responses to AZD1222 COVID-19 vaccine. Study outcomes and limitations: Donor demographics were predominantly white British with a female majority; clonal diversity may be underestimated.

Assay used: immunoSEQ multiplex PCR; TCRdb lists only in-frame clones, some missing. In the table there are 130,000 or so clones, approximately 90% of which are singletons. Details on this clone: The antigen is undetermined.

Specimen: peripheral blood, collected 28 days after the second AZD1222 dose. This TCR derives from an adult who received the AZD1222 COVID-19 vaccine.

CDR3 nucleotide sequence: TGTGCCAGCAGCCAAGATCCTTTCCTGGACAGTGTTTATGGCTACACCTTC. Translated, it gives CASSQDPFLDSVYGYTF. The rearrangement joins TRBV14 to TRBJ1-2, with D possibly matching TRBD1 (6 bases). The germline V and J ends were trimmed by 0 bases and 5 bases, with 19 bases remaining between them. Per the germline V gene, CDR1 is SGHDN and CDR2 is FVKESK. The CDR3 loop spans 17 amino acids.